The 13 T cell receptor beta chains in this list originate from one sample, sequenced in a study of cytomegalovirus exposure and HLA in healthy donors. PCR involved 60 Vbeta and 13 Jbeta primers. The protocol was immunoSEQ multiplex PCR, while the TCRdb copy is restricted to in-frame clones and leaves out a portion. The repertoire holds more than 90,000 clones, with under 70% as singletons. Sequenced input: PBMCs. The receptors shown here come from a man aged 25 to 45 in good health and CMV-seropositive.

This clone was seen a few times. The chain uses TRBV7-9 and TRBJ1-1; weak D call: TRBD1 (6 bases). The V gene lost 4 bases and the J gene lost 11 bases, with 20 bases spanning the gap. Germline V gene data show CDR1 as SEHNR and CDR2 as FQNEAQ (reference sequence). There are 14 residues in the CDR3. CDR3 amino acids: CASSYTGKVNRAFF. The CDR3, as DNA: TGTGCCAGCAGCTATACAGGGAAAGTGAATCGGGCTTTCTTT.

The chain links TRBV27 to TRBJ2-7; a weak D match, TRBD1 (5 bases). The V end lost 6 bases, the J end lost 3 bases, and 18 bases lay between the germline ends. The CDR3 is 15 residues long. In germline, CDR1 is MNHEY, CDR2 SMNVEV (reference sequence). The CDR3 sequence is CASSRDSQYNYEQYF. In DNA, the CDR3 is TGTGCCAGCAGCCGCGACAGTCAGTATAACTACGAGCAGTACTTC.

A few counts support this clone. The chain recombines TRBV2 with TRBJ2-1; D is possibly TRBD2 (5 bases). The CDR3 extends over 12 amino acids. V lost 7 bases and J 12 bases, leaving 16 bases between the germline ends. In germline, CDR1 is SNHLY, CDR2 FYNNEI. The CDR3 DNA reads TGTGCCAGCACCCCAGGACCTGAGGGGCAGTTCTTC. As protein: CASTPGPEGQFF.

The genes are TRBV19 and TRBJ1-2, with 7 bases that match TRBD1. V lost 4 bases and J lost 3; bases outside the gene matches: 2. This CDR3 spans 13 amino acids. Germline assignment: CDR1 LNHDA and CDR2 SQIVND (reference sequence). The CDR3 bases are TGTGCCAGTAGTACTCAGGGGGACTATGGCTACACCTTC. Protein product: CASSTQGDYGYTF.

V usage is TRBV5-1 and J usage is TRBJ2-1; 7 bases agree with TRBD2. This CDR3 has 15 residues. The ends lost 2 bases at V and 4 bases at J; junction bases unmatched: 6. In germline, CDR1 is SGHRS, CDR2 YFSETQ. The CDR3 DNA sequence: TGCGCCAGCAGCTTAAGACTAGCTCCTTACAATGAGCAGTTCTTC. Its translation is CASSLRLAPYNEQFF. The complete variable domain, with remaining parts taken from reference TRBV5-1 and TRBJ2-1, reads KAGVTQTPRYLIKTRGQQVTLSCSPISGHRSVSWYQQTPGQGLQFLFEYFSETQRNKGNFPGRFSGRQFSNSRSEMNVSTLELGDSALYLCASSLRLAPYNEQFFGPGTRLTVL.

This clone was seen only a few times. The V gene is TRBV28, the J gene TRBJ1-1; no firm D call. V was shortened by 5 bases and J by 1 base, with 5 bases between the two germline ends. This CDR3 is built from 12 residues. Per germline, CDR1 MDHEN and CDR2 SYDVKM. The CDR3 is CASSLPNTEAFF. CDR3 in DNA: TGTGCCAGCAGTCTTCCGAACACTGAAGCTTTCTTT.

The table lists this clone with a few counts. The genes are TRBV27 and TRBJ2-5; a weak D match, TRBD2 (6 bases). This CDR3 is 12 amino acids long. V lost 5 bases, J lost 6 bases, and 10 bases lay in between. CDR1 and CDR2 (germline): MNHEY, SMNVEV (reference sequence). The CDR3 loop is CASSRDSKTQYF. The CDR3 nucleotides are TGTGCCAGCAGTCGGGACTCGAAGACCCAGTACTTC.

This clone occurred once. V gene TRBV28 combines with J gene TRBJ1-1; 9 bases are a match to TRBD1. Germline V CDR1 and CDR2: MDHEN, SYDVKM. J gave up 4 bases and V 4 bases, and 1 base lay outside the gene matches. The CDR3 extends over 13 amino acids. The CDR3 protein is CASSWDRATEAFF. The DNA for the CDR3 is TGTGCCAGCAGTTGGGACAGGGCCACTGAAGCTTTCTTT. Filled out from reference TRBV28 and TRBJ1-1, the complete variable domain reads DVKVTQSSRYLVKRTGEKVFLECVQDMDHENMFWYRQDPGLGLRLIYFSYDVKMKEKGDIPEGYSVSREKKERFSLILESASTNQTSMYLCASSWDRATEAFFGQGTRLTVV.

The rearrangement joins TRBV5-1 to TRBJ1-1; D call uncertain. Germline CDR1 SGHRS, CDR2 YFSETQ. CDR3 size: 13 residues. Trimming removed 0 bases from V and 7 bases from J, with 10 bases in between. The CDR3 region is CASSLASSSEAFF. CDR3 nucleotides: TGCGCCAGCAGCTTGGCGTCATCTAGTGAAGCTTTCTTT.

This chain joins TRBV12-1 and TRBJ2-2; the DNA was not used to check the table's D call, TRBD2. TRBV12-1 is shown as a pseudogene. CDR3 length equals 19 residues. DNA of the CDR3: TGTGCCAGCAGCTTTGGGACTAGCGGGAGGGCCTCTCTGGCCGGGGAGCTGTTTTTT. Translated: CASSFGTSGRASLAGELFF.

This clone was seen a handful of times. The same CDR3 can be traced to other DNA sequences in this sample. This chain links TRBV5-1 with TRBJ1-1; possibly TRBD1 for D (5 bases). Germline values: CDR1 SGHRS, CDR2 YFSETQ. V shed 0 bases and J shed 1 base, with 10 bases lying between them. CDR3 size: 15 residues. The CDR3 DNA sequence: TGCGCCAGCAGCTTGGGGGCAGGGTCGAACACTGAAGCTTTCTTT. Amino acid sequence: CASSLGAGSNTEAFF.

The chain joins TRBV10-2 to TRBJ2-1; tentatively, D is TRBD2 (6 bases). Trimming shortened V by 6 bases and J by 4 bases, and 13 bases separated the two germline ends. There are 14 residues in the CDR3. Germline V CDR1 and CDR2: WSHSY, SAAADI. The CDR3 bases are TGCGCCAGCAGGGATGGGGGGAGGTACAATGAGCAGTTCTTC. Translation: CASRDGGRYNEQFF.

The chain carries TRBV12-5 and TRBJ2-5; TRBD1 might be the D (5 bases). This CDR3 comprises 11 residues. Trimming removed 11 bases from V and 5 bases from J, with 12 bases in between. Germline V CDR1 and CDR2: LGHNT, FRNRAP. In nucleotides, the CDR3 is TGTGCTTCCCAGGGCTGGGAGACCCAGTACTTC. It translates to CASQGWETQYF.